This T cell receptor beta chain came from a study of cytomegalovirus exposure and HLA in healthy donors. Study-level results: In a later analysis, DRB1 alleles had the most associated TCRs; HLA-C alleles the fewest. A later analysis showed that HLA-associated TCR beta chains had undergone more clonal expansion than equally common others. In a later analysis, several top co-occurrence clusters appeared linked to parvovirus B19, influenza, CMV and Epstein-Barr virus.

In the PCR, 60 Vbeta and 13 Jbeta primers were used. Assay: immunoSEQ multiplex PCR; the TCRdb copy retains only in-frame clones and omits some. In the table there are roughly 80,000 clones, roughly four fifths of which are singletons. Concerning this clone: Its antigen is still unknown.

The CDR3 consists of 14 residues. Germline-derived CDR1 and CDR2 are MNHEY and SMNVEV (reference sequence). Unmatched junction bases numbered 4, after V lost 4 bases and J lost 7 bases. V gene TRBV27 combines with J gene TRBJ2-7; 13 positions agree with TRBD2. The sequenced material came from PBMCs. This TCR came from a woman aged 25 to 39 in good health and CMV-seronegative. The CDR3 loop reads CASSSSGLAGEQYF. Here the CDR3 DNA reads TGTGCCAGCAGTTCCTCGGGACTAGCGGGAGAGCAGTACTTC.